The clone carrying this TCR beta chain has a handful of counts. The antigen is unknown. V lost 0 bases, J lost 0 bases, and 11 bases lay in between. This CDR3 comprises 17 residues. CDR1 is LNHNV, CDR2 YYDKDF, per germline (reference sequence). Unique molecular identifiers were incorporated when the TCRbeta library was constructed. TCRdb re-called the PCR reads with MiXCR, one entry per CDR3 protein. The repertoire holds over 150,000 distinct CDR3 sequences, with approximately 6.8% as singletons. This record belongs to a study of T-cell reconstitution after alpha-beta-depleted transplantation in children. Study outcomes and limitations: Newly produced T cells mostly accounted for T-cell counts and diversity one year post-transplant. After transplant, at about two months, alpha-beta T cells were reportedly derived from several hundred expanded graft clones.

Specimen: PBMCs, collected before TCRalphabeta/CD19-depleted stem cell transplant. The chain is built from TRBV15 and TRBJ2-2; tentative D call: TRBD2 (6 bases). This sequence was found in a girl under three years old with combined immunodeficiency, due to receive a stem cell transplant. This CDR3 is CATSRDLTSTNTGELFF. CDR3 bases: TGTGCCACCAGCAGAGATTTGACTAGTACGAACACCGGGGAGCTGTTTTTT.